The clone carrying this T cell receptor (beta chain) came up a few times. As yet, its antigen is unknown. These data come from a study of regulatory T cells in long-lasting Graves disease. Study-wide points: New patients shared approximately 970 public clonotypes, and persistent patients shared more, with under 3,000.

J gave up 0 bases and V 7 bases, and 8 bases lay outside the gene matches. Germline loops: CDR1 MNHNS, CDR2 SASEGT. The CDR3 spans 18 residues. Time point indicated: persistent/refractory GD, antithyroid drugs over 5 years with positive TRAb. PBMC RNA served as the TCR library source. An endocrinology department in Xi'an, China, recruited the patients. The collection involved drawing roughly 10 milliliters of peripheral blood into EDTA tubes. Arm-PCR of CDR3 regions and iRepertoire HTBI primers were the basis on which TCR beta libraries were built. Via MiXCR, TCRdb re-called the multiplex PCR reads, giving one row per CDR3 protein. The sample contains hundreds of thousands of distinct CDR3 sequences, 20% to 25% of which appear only once.

J is TRBJ2-2 and V is TRBV6-1; TRBD2 matches 13 bases. The specimen was peripheral blood mononuclear cells (PBMCs), collected when the disease was refractory, from a patient treated with antithyroid drugs. This TCR was recovered from a female donor with Graves disease. In nucleotides, the CDR3 is TGTGCCAGCACTAAGGGACTAGCGGGAACAGCGAACACCGGGGAGCTGTTTTTT. Translated, it gives CASTKGLAGTANTGELFF.